These T cell receptor beta chains were read from a single sample in a study of blood T cells in healthy people across ages. In TCRdb, the 5' RACE reads were re-called with MiXCR into one record per CDR3 protein. The sample carries approximately 820,000 distinct CDR3 sequences, under 45% recorded once. Sequenced material: blood. These receptors originate from a man aged 55 to 70 in good health. CDR3s include the opening cysteine and the closing phenylalanine or tryptophan. D genes are given only for firm matches. Clone size appears in some rows only: once, few, many, or a class for an expanded clone.

v_gene	abundance	d_gene	j_gene	CDR3nt	CDR3aa
TRBV12-3/TRBV12-4	-	-	TRBJ1-2	TGTGCCAGCAGTTTAGCGGGGGGTCATTTCTATGGCTACACCTTC	CASSLAGGHFYGYTF
TRBV30	-	-	TRBJ2-5	TGTGCCTGGAGTCCCCCTCGGCCGCTTCAAGAGACCCAGTACTTC	CAWSPPRPLQETQYF
TRBV29-1	few	TRBD2	TRBJ2-5	TGCAGCGTTGAAGGCTGGGCTAGCGGGGTACTCCAAGAGACCCAGTACTTC	CSVEGWASGVLQETQYF
TRBV24-1	-	-	TRBJ2-2	TGTGCCACTTCCGCGTTATCTGGGGCGACTGGCGTGGGGGAGCTGTTTTTT	CATSALSGATGVGELFF
TRBV29-1	-	-	TRBJ1-2	TGCAGCGTTGAAGATCTAGCGGCCCGAGGGCGCTACACCTTC	CSVEDLAARGRYTF
TRBV11-2	few	TRBD2	TRBJ2-5	TGTGCCAGCAGCCAAAACATGGGGAGGGAGCAGTACTTC	CASSQNMGREQYF
TRBV4-1	few	-	TRBJ2-6	TGCGCCAGCAGCCAAGCGCTATCAGGGGCAGCTGGGGCCAACGTCCTGACTTTC	CASSQALSGAAGANVLTF
TRBV15	few	TRBD1	TRBJ1-2	TGTGCCACCAGCAGAGATAGAGGACAGGGGGCGGGCTACACCTTC	CATSRDRGQGAGYTF
TRBV7-2	-	-	TRBJ1-1	TGTGCCAGCAGCCCCTCGGTCACTGAAGCTTTCTTT	CASSPSVTEAFF
TRBV3-1	few	-	TRBJ1-5	TGTGCCGCAGGGCCCAATCAGCCCCAGCATTTT	CAAGPNQPQHF
TRBV7-9	-	-	TRBJ1-4	TGTGCCAGCAGCCAGACCAATGAAAAACTGTTTTTT	CASSQTNEKLFF
TRBV6-2/TRBV6-3	-	TRBD2	TRBJ2-3	TGTGCCAGCAGCTCAGGACTAGCGAGTGATACGCAGTATTTT	CASSSGLASDTQYF
TRBV15	few	-	TRBJ2-5	TGTGCCACCAGCAGAGATCTAGGGGTTCGGGAGACCCAGTACTTC	CATSRDLGVRETQYF
TRBV10-3	few	TRBD1	TRBJ1-2	TGTGCCACCTCCGGGACAGGCTCTAACTATGGCTACACCTTC	CATSGTGSNYGYTF
TRBV7-6	-	TRBD2	TRBJ2-1	TGTGCCAGCAGCCCTTTGGTGACTAGCGGAACCTACAATGAGCAGTTCTTC	CASSPLVTSGTYNEQFF
TRBV5-1	-	TRBD2	TRBJ2-1	TGTGCCAGCAGCCCTGGGGGGGGATACAATGAGCAGTTCTTC	CASSPGGGYNEQFF
TRBV20-1	-	-	TRBJ1-1	TGCAGTGCTAAAGCGGGACTCAGGGACACTGAAGCTTTCTTT	CSAKAGLRDTEAFF
TRBV11-2	-	TRBD2	TRBJ2-7	TGTGCCAGCATCTTAGGGAGGGGCTCCTACGAGCAGTACTTC	CASILGRGSYEQYF
TRBV12-5	few	-	TRBJ2-3	TGTGCTAGTGGTTTGGAAGATACTAGGAATACGCAGTATTTT	CASGLEDTRNTQYF
TRBV5-5	-	-	TRBJ1-5	TGTGCCAGCAGCCACCCGGACAGTAACAATCGGCCCCAGCATTTT	CASSHPDSNNRPQHF